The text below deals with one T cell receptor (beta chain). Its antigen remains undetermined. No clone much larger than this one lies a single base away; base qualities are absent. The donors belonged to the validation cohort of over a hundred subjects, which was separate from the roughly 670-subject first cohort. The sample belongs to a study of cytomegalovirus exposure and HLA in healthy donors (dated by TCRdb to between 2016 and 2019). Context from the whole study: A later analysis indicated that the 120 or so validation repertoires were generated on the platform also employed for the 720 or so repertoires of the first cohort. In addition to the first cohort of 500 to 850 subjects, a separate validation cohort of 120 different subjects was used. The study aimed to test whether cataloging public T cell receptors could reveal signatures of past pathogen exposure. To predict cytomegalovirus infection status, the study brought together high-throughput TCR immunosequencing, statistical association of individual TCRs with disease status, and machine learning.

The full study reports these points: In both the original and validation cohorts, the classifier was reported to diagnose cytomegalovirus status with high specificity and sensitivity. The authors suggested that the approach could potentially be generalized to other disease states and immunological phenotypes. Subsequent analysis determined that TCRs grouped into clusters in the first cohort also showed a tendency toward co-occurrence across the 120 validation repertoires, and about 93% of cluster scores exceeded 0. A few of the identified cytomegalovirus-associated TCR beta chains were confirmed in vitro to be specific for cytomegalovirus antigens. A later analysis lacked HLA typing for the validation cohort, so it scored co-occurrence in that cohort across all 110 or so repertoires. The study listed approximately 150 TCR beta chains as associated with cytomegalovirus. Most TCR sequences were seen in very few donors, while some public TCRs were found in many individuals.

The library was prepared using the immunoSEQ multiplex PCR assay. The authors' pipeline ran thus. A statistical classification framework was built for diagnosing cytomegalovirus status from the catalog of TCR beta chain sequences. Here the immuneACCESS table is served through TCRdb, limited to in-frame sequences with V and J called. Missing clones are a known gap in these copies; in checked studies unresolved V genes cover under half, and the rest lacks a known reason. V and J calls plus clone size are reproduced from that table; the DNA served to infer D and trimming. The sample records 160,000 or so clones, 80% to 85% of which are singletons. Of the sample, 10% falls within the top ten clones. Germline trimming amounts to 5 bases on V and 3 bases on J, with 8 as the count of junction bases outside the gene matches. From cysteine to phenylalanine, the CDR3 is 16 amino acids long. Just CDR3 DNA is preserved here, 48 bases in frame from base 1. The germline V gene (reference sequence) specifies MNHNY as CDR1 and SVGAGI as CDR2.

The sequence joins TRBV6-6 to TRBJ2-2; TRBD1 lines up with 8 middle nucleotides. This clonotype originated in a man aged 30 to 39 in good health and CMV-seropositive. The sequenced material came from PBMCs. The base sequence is TGTGCCAGCAGTCTCCGACAGGGGCCTTACACCGGGGAGCTGTTTTTT. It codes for CASSLRQGPYTGELFF.